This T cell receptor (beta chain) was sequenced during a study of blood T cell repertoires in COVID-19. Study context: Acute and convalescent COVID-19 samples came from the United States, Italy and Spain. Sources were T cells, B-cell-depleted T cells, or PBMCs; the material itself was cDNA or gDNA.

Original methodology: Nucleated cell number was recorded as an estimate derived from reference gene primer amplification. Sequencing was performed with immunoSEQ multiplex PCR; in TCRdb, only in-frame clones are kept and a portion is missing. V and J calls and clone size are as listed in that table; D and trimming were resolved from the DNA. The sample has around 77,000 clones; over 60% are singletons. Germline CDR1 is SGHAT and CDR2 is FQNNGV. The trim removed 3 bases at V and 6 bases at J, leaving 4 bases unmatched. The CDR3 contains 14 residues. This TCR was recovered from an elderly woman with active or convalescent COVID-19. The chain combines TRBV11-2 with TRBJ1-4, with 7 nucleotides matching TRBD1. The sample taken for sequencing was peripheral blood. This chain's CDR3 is CASSLTGKDEKLFF. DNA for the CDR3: TGTGCCAGCAGCTTGACAGGGAAGGATGAAAAACTGTTTTTT.